The 20 T cell receptor beta chains presented below share a single source sample, sequenced in a study of CD8 T cells in Susac syndrome. 0.5 to 1 ug RNA was reverse transcribed with random hexamers. A single record per CDR3 protein comes from TCRdb applying MiXCR to the immunoSEQ multiplex PCR reads. The sample consists of 130,000 or so distinct CDR3 sequences, over 80% of them appearing once. What was sequenced was CD8+ T cells from PBMCs. These receptor sequences come from a human donor with multiple sclerosis.

The rearrangement joins TRBV19 to TRBJ2-6, with D uncertain. Germline lookup yields CDR1 LNHDA and CDR2 SQIVND (reference sequence). This CDR3 spans 15 amino acids. V lost 5 bases, J lost 0 bases, and 8 bases lay in between. The CDR3 sequence: CASSPPVSGANVLTF. As DNA, the CDR3 is TGTGCCAGTAGTCCCCCAGTCTCTGGGGCCAACGTCCTGACTTTC.

The chain combines TRBV4-1 with TRBJ1-1; possibly TRBD1 for D (5 bases). Germline CDR1 MGHRA, CDR2 YSYEKL. V shed 4 bases and J shed 3 bases, with 9 bases lying between them. This CDR3 contains 13 residues. CDR3 in DNA: TGCGCCAGCAGCCCAGAGGGGCACACTGAAGCTTTCTTT. Translation: CASSPEGHTEAFF.

This sequence joins TRBV6-1 and TRBJ1-2; TRBD1 agrees at 8 bases. The V and J ends lost 7 bases and 7 bases, in that order; junction bases with no gene match: 11. Germline CDR1 and CDR2: MNHNS and SASEGT. The CDR3 consists of 14 residues. This chain's CDR3 is CASNTGQEFSGYTF. CDR3 sequence (DNA): TGTGCCAGCAACACGGGACAGGAGTTCTCTGGCTACACCTTC.

This chain connects TRBV4-2 to TRBJ1-5, with D uncertain. Germline V CDR1 and CDR2: LGHNA, YNFKEQ. The V end was cut by 1 base, the J end by 4 bases, with 23 bases between. The CDR3 extends over 19 amino acids. The DNA of the CDR3 is TGTGCCAGCAGCCAAGCGCCTTCTGGCCTACTTAGAGAGAATCAGCCCCAGCATTTT. Amino acid sequence: CASSQAPSGLLRENQPQHF.

V and J are TRBV6-5 and TRBJ1-6; no clear D gene. Trimming cost V 2 bases and J 10 bases, with 9 bases left between them. The CDR3 is made up of 13 amino acids. The V gene's germline CDR1 is MNHEY and CDR2 SVGAGI. The DNA for the CDR3 is TGTGCCAGCAGTTACCAATATAGGTCACCCCTCCACTTT. Protein product: CASSYQYRSPLHF.

The rearrangement joins TRBV15 to TRBJ1-1, with 9 bases that match TRBD1. CDR1 is LNHNV, CDR2 YYDKDF, per germline (reference sequence). J lost 5 bases, V lost 3 bases, and 7 bases had no gene match. The CDR3 length is 15 residues. The CDR3 loop is CATSRDRGAGTEAFF. As DNA, the CDR3 is TGTGCCACCAGCAGGGACAGGGGCGCTGGAACTGAAGCTTTCTTT.

J is TRBJ1-1 and V is TRBV19; 7 bases agree with TRBD1. The CDR3 sequence is 15 residues long. The germline CDR1 and CDR2 sequences are LNHDA and SQIVND (reference sequence). V gave up 6 bases and J gave up 4 bases; unmatched junction bases: 11. CDR3 protein: CASRVTGDVGTEAFF. The CDR3 bases are TGTGCCAGTAGGGTCACAGGGGACGTTGGCACTGAAGCTTTCTTT.

The rearrangement joins TRBV29-1 to TRBJ1-1, with D unresolved. The germline CDR1 and CDR2 sequences are SQVTM and ANQGSEA. This CDR3 region has 14 residues. The ends were cut back, 7 bases at V and 0 bases at J, with 15 bases in the middle. This CDR3 reads CSAIHTVMNTEAFF. Here the CDR3 DNA reads TGCAGCGCGATACATACAGTTATGAACACTGAAGCTTTCTTT.

This clonotype has just a few counts. The chain couples TRBV6-2 or TRBV6-3 to TRBJ1-1; D is ambiguous. CDR3 length: 11 amino acids. Germline V gives CDR1 MNHEY, CDR2 SVGEGT. Trimming left V 8 bases short and J 4 bases short, with 8 bases between. The CDR3 spells CASFGGTEAFF. The CDR3 DNA reads TGTGCCAGCTTCGGTGGCACTGAAGCTTTCTTT.

With regard to this clonotype: The junction and the germline gene differ at one end; a read error may be behind it. The chain joins TRBV12-3 or TRBV12-4 to TRBJ1-5; D might be TRBD1 (5 bases). The CDR3 sequence is 16 residues long. In DNA, the CDR3 is TGTGCCAACAGTTCCTCCCGGGGACGCGGCAATCAGCCCCAGCATTTT. This sequence encodes CANSSSRGRGNQPQHF.

The chain combines TRBV3-1 with TRBJ2-7, with no clear D. The V end was cut by 3 bases, the J end by 4 bases, with 7 bases between. The germline gives CDR1 LGHDT, CDR2 YNNKEL (reference sequence). The CDR3 spans 12 residues. The CDR3 protein is CASSQHTYEQYV. The CDR3 DNA follows: TGTGCCAGCAGCCAGCACACTTACGAGCAGTACGTC.

V usage is TRBV20-1 and J usage is TRBJ1-1, with unresolved D. CDR1 is DFQATT and CDR2 is SNEGSKA in the germline V gene (reference sequence). Trimming stripped 1 base from V and 3 bases from J, with 12 bases between. The CDR3 has 14 amino acids. The CDR3 sequence is CSARVRGLDTEAFF. The CDR3 nucleotides are TGCAGTGCTAGAGTAAGAGGGCTGGACACTGAAGCTTTCTTT.

The chain carries TRBV7-9 and TRBJ2-1; TRBD2 aligns across 8 bases. In germline, CDR1 is SEHNR, CDR2 FQNEAQ (reference sequence). The CDR3 spans 16 residues. The J segment lost 9 bases and the V segment lost 5 bases, leaving 15 bases of the junction unmatched. DNA for the CDR3: TGTGCCAGCAGCCGCTTAACGGGAGGGCCGAATGGTGAGCAGTTCTTC. Protein sequence: CASSRLTGGPNGEQFF.

This clonotype was detected only once. The gene calls are TRBV4-2 and TRBJ2-2, with D perhaps given as TRBD1 or TRBD2 (6 bases each). The germline V gene has CDR1 LGHNA and CDR2 YNFKEQ. Trimming pared 4 bases from V and 0 bases from J, leaving 15 bases between. The CDR3 is 17 amino acids. The CDR3 spells CASSLSTGLPNTGELFF. In DNA form, the CDR3 reads TGTGCCAGCAGCCTCTCGACAGGACTACCGAACACCGGGGAGCTGTTTTTT.

The V and J genes are TRBV24-1 and TRBJ1-2; D remains unclear. CDR1 and CDR2 (germline): KGHDR, SFDVKD. The V end lost 4 bases, the J end lost 6 bases, and 8 bases lay between the germline ends. This CDR3 is built from 12 residues. The DNA for the CDR3 is TGTGCCACCAGTGAGCCAGACCATGGCTACACCTTC. As protein: CATSEPDHGYTF.

This clonotype has only one observation. V and J are TRBV2 and TRBJ1-1, with D possibly matching TRBD1 (5 bases). CDR1 and CDR2 (germline): SNHLY, FYNNEI. The CDR3 spans 12 residues. V was shortened by 11 bases and J by 3 bases, with 13 bases between the two germline ends. The CDR3 sequence: CAGDSLDTEAFF. The CDR3 region has the DNA TGTGCCGGTGACAGCCTGGACACTGAAGCTTTCTTT. Combining the CDR3 with reference TRBV2 and TRBJ1-1 gives the whole variable domain EPEVTQTPSHQVTQMGQEVILRCVPISNHLYFYWYRQILGQKVEFLVSFYNNEISEKSEIFDDQFSVERPDGSNFTLKIRSTKLEDSAMYFCAGDSLDTEAFFGQGTRLTVV.

This clonotype has a handful of counts. The rearrangement joins TRBV7-3 to TRBJ2-6; no reliable D call. The CDR3 is 16 residues long. Germline V gene lookup returns CDR1 SGHTA and CDR2 FQGTGA. Trimming left V 4 bases short and J 0 bases short, with 10 bases between. The chain's CDR3 is CASSSSEDSGANVLTF. In nucleotides, the CDR3 is TGTGCCAGCAGCTCCTCCGAGGACTCTGGGGCCAACGTCCTGACTTTC.

The V and J genes are TRBV18 and TRBJ2-1; 11 nucleotides match TRBD2. The germline V gene has CDR1 KGHSH and CDR2 LQKENI. Unmatched junction bases numbered 7, after V lost 0 bases and J lost 0 bases. The CDR3 extends over 19 amino acids. The CDR3 is CASSPPPSGRTSSYNEQFF. The DNA for the CDR3 is TGTGCCAGCTCACCACCGCCTAGCGGGAGGACGAGCTCCTACAATGAGCAGTTCTTC.

The CDR3 protein is CASSMVRGNQPQHF. In DNA form, the CDR3 reads TGTGCCAGTAGTATGGTCAGGGGCAATCAGCCCCAGCATTTT. This sequence joins TRBV19 and TRBJ1-5; a weak D match, TRBD1 (5 bases). Germline CDR1 is LNHDA and CDR2 is SQIVND (reference sequence). This CDR3 is built from 14 residues. V was cut by 3 bases and J by 2 bases, with 8 bases left in between.

This clonotype was seen just once. J is TRBJ2-2 and V is TRBV12-3 or TRBV12-4; no clear D. This CDR3 has 14 residues. V lost 2 bases, J lost 2 bases, and 6 bases lay in between. The CDR3: CASSLNLNTGELFF. As DNA, the CDR3 is TGTGCCAGCAGTTTAAACCTAAACACCGGGGAGCTGTTTTTT.